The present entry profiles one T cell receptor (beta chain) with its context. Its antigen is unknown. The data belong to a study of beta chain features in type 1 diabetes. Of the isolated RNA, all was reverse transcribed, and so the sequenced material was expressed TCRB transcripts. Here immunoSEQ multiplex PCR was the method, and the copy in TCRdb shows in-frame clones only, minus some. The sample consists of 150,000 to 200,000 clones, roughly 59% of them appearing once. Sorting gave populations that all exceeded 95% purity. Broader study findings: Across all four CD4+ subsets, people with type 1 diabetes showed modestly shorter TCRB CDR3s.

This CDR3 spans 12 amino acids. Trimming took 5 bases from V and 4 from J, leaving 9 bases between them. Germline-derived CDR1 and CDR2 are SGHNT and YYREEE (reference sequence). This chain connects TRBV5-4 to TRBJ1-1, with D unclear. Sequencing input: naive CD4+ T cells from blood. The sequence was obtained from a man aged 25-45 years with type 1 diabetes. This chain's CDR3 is CASSPLGTEAFF. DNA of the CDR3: TGTGCCAGCAGTCCACTGGGCACTGAAGCTTTCTTT.